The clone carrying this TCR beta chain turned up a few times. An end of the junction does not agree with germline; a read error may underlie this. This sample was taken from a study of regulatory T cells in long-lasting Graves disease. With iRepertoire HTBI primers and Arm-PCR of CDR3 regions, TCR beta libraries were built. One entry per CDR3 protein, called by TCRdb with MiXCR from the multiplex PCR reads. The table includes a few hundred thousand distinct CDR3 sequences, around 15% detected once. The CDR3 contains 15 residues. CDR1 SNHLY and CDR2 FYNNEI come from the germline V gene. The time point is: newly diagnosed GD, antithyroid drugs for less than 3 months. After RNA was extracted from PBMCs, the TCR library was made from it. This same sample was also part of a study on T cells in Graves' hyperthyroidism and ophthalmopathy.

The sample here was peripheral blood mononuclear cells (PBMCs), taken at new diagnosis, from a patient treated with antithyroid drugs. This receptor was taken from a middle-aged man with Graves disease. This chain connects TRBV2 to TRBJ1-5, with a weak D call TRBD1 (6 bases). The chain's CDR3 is CVSSGQGYSNQPQHF. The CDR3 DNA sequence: TGTGTCAGCAGTGGTCAGGGGTATAGCAATCAGCCCCAGCATTTT.